This T cell receptor beta chain was recovered during a study of T-cell memory formation after mild COVID-19. TCRdb passed the 5' RACE reads through MiXCR, listing each CDR3 protein once. The sample holds around 390,000 distinct CDR3 sequences; roughly 15% are singletons and the top ten take around a fifth. The CDR3 spans 15 residues. V shed 5 bases, J shed 4 bases, and the junction held 7 bases outside the gene matches. Germline CDR1 and CDR2: MNHEY and SVGEGT. The TCR sequence derives from a young man who had mild COVID-19 (a few samples of this study predate the infection). Cell type and time point are not known. Sequencing was performed on PBMCs or a T cell subset sorted from them (not recorded which). This sequence joins TRBV6-2 or TRBV6-3 and TRBJ1-2, with 10 bases fitting TRBD1. CDR3 residues: CASSVRDRGPYGYTF. The CDR3 DNA reads as TGTGCCAGCAGTGTCCGGGACAGGGGTCCCTATGGCTACACCTTC.